Listed below are T cell receptor beta chains from one sample, sequenced in a study of T cell responses to AZD1222 COVID-19 vaccine. Clones were read by immunoSEQ multiplex PCR, and TCRdb kept only the in-frame ones, dropping some. Of just under 20,000 clones in the sample, approximately 88% were seen once. The source was peripheral blood, collected 28 days after the second AZD1222 dose. The receptors were gathered from an adult who received the AZD1222 COVID-19 vaccine. Each CDR3 is given with its conserved first and last residue. D genes are given only for firm matches. Some rows mark clone size as missing; the rest say once, few, many or name a class of expanded clone.

d_gene	v_gene	abundance	j_gene	CDR3nt	CDR3aa
-	TRBV4-2	-	TRBJ1-2	TGTGCCAGCAGCCAAGAATCGTCAGGGATCTATGGCTACACCTTC	CASSQESSGIYGYTF
-	TRBV7-6	-	TRBJ2-6	TGTGCCAGCAGCTTAGCCGCCCGGGCTGGGGCCAACGTCCTGACTTTC	CASSLAARAGANVLTF
-	TRBV6-1	-	TRBJ2-7	TGTGCCAGCAGTGAATTAGGGAGCTACGAGCAGTACTTC	CASSELGSYEQYF
TRBD2	TRBV6-2/TRBV6-3	-	TRBJ2-1	TGTGCCAGCAGTTACCAACTTGGAACGGGGACTAGCCAGTTCTTC	CASSYQLGTGTSQFF
TRBD1	TRBV18	-	TRBJ2-7	TGTGCCAGCTCACCAGCGAGACAGGGCGCCTACGAGCAGTACTTC	CASSPARQGAYEQYF
-	TRBV5-4	few	TRBJ2-5	TGTGCCAGCAGCTTGGGATCGGGGTCGGAGACCCAGTACTTC	CASSLGSGSETQYF
-	TRBV4-1	-	TRBJ2-7	TGCGCCAGCAGCCAAGATCTTTCCACCTACGAGCAGTACTTC	CASSQDLSTYEQYF
TRBD1	TRBV4-1	few	TRBJ2-7	TGCGCCAGCAGCCAATCTTCTATCGGACAGGGTGCCGAGCAGTACTTC	CASSQSSIGQGAEQYF
-	TRBV19	few	TRBJ1-1	TGTGCCAGTACCCCGGGGCCGAACACTGAAGCTTTCTTT	CASTPGPNTEAFF
-	TRBV19	-	TRBJ2-1	TGTGCCAGTAGCGGTCGGTTCTCCTACAATGAGCAGTTCTTC	CASSGRFSYNEQFF
-	TRBV6-5	-	TRBJ2-3	TGTGCCAGCAGTTATGAGGCGGGACTCACAGATACGCAGTATTTT	CASSYEAGLTDTQYF
TRBD2	TRBV6-5	few	TRBJ2-1	TGTGCCAGCAGTTTCCAAAGCGGGAGTGATTCGGGTGAGCAGTTCTTC	CASSFQSGSDSGEQFF
TRBD1	TRBV5-4	-	TRBJ1-2	TGTGCCAGCAGCTTACAGGGGGCTGACTATGGCTACACCTTC	CASSLQGADYGYTF
-	TRBV5-6	-	TRBJ2-7	TGTGCCAGCAGCTCCGAGAATTACGAGCAGTACTTC	CASSSENYEQYF
TRBD1	TRBV28	-	TRBJ1-2	TGTGCCAGCAGTCTCCGGACAGGGCCCGTTATTGACTATGGCTACACCTTC	CASSLRTGPVIDYGYTF
-	TRBV10-1	once	TRBJ2-1	TGCGCCAGCAGTGAGTCGAGGGGCGGGAATGCGGATGAGCAGTTCTTC	CASSESRGGNADEQFF
TRBD1	TRBV9	-	TRBJ2-7	TGTGCCAGCAGCGTAGAGTTAGAAGGACAGGGAGCCGAGCAGTACTTC	CASSVELEGQGAEQYF
TRBD1	TRBV6-2/TRBV6-3	-	TRBJ1-1	TGTGCCAGCAGCCGCCGGACAGGGGGCAACACTGAAGCTTTCTTT	CASSRRTGGNTEAFF
-	TRBV5-4	-	TRBJ2-5	TGTGCCAGCAGCTTGGCAGTGGGAGTTGGGGAGACCCAGTACTTC	CASSLAVGVGETQYF
-	TRBV30	-	TRBJ1-6	TGTGCCTGGAGTGGGAGGGTTGCCTATAATTCACCCCTCCACTTT	CAWSGRVAYNSPLHF
-	TRBV5-3	-	TRBJ2-2	TGTGCCAGAAGCTTGAGGGGGACGGCGAACACCGGGGAGCTGTTTTTT	CARSLRGTANTGELFF
-	TRBV12-3/TRBV12-4	-	TRBJ1-2	TGTGCCAGCAGAACGGGTGGGAGCGGCTACACCTTC	CASRTGGSGYTF
-	TRBV6-5	-	TRBJ1-5	TGTGCCAGCAGCGCAATCAGGGATCGGCCCCAGCATTTT	CASSAIRDRPQHF
TRBD2	TRBV7-2	-	TRBJ2-3	TGTGCCAGCAGCTTGGGTGGCCTAGCGGCAACAGATACGCAGTATTTT	CASSLGGLAATDTQYF
TRBD1	TRBV18	-	TRBJ2-7	TGTGCCAGCTCACACGGACAGGGGCTCGGAGGCGAGCAGTACTTC	CASSHGQGLGGEQYF
-	TRBV7-2	-	TRBJ2-5	TGTGCCAGCAGCCTCAGCGGAAAGACCCAGTACTTC	CASSLSGKTQYF
TRBD1	TRBV28	-	TRBJ1-6	TGTGCCAGCAGTCGGGACAGGGACTATTCACCCCTCCACTTT	CASSRDRDYSPLHF
TRBD1	TRBV3-1/TRBV3-2	once	TRBJ1-2	TGTGCCAGCAGCCTTACCAGGGGGCTCGATGGCTACACCTTC	CASSLTRGLDGYTF
-	TRBV3-1/TRBV3-2	-	TRBJ2-7	TGTGCCAGCAGCCAAGATCTTAATAGCTACGAGCAGTACTTC	CASSQDLNSYEQYF
TRBD2	TRBV5-1	-	TRBJ2-2	TGCGCCAGCAGCTTTGGACTAGCGGGAGAGGGAACCGGGGAGCTGTTTTTT	CASSFGLAGEGTGELFF
TRBD2	TRBV4-1	-	TRBJ2-7	TGCGCCAGCAGCCGCACTAGCGGGAGCCCCTACGAGCAGTACTTC	CASSRTSGSPYEQYF
TRBD2	TRBV6-5	few	TRBJ2-7	TGTGCCAGCAGTACTAGGACTAGCCGTGCCTACGAGCAGTACTTC	CASSTRTSRAYEQYF
-	TRBV7-2	-	TRBJ1-6	TGTGCCACCTCGGGAGGGGCCCCTAATTCACCCCTCCACTTT	CATSGGAPNSPLHF
TRBD1	TRBV7-2	-	TRBJ2-7	TGTGCCAGCAGCCCGGACAGGACATGGACCTACGAGCAGTACTTC	CASSPDRTWTYEQYF
TRBD1	TRBV7-9	once	TRBJ1-1	TGTGCCAGCAGCTTTCTGGGACAGGGAGGCACTGAAGCTTTCTTT	CASSFLGQGGTEAFF
TRBD1	TRBV19	-	TRBJ2-3	TGTGCCAGTAGTATGGACAGGGGGCCATCGGATACGCAGTATTTT	CASSMDRGPSDTQYF
-	TRBV5-5	-	TRBJ1-2	TGTGCCAGCAGCTTCGACGGTATCTATGGCTACACCTTC	CASSFDGIYGYTF
-	TRBV5-1	-	TRBJ1-6	TGCGCCAGCAGCCCAAGGACAGACACGAATTCACCCCTCCACTTT	CASSPRTDTNSPLHF
-	TRBV28	-	TRBJ2-7	TGTGCCATCTCCCCGGGACCCCCAGGGGAGCAGTACTTC	CAISPGPPGEQYF
TRBD2	TRBV3-1/TRBV3-2	-	TRBJ2-2	TGTGCCAGCAGCTTTCGACTAGCGGGAGGCCAAAGCACCGGGGAGCTGTTTTTT	CASSFRLAGGQSTGELFF
TRBD1	TRBV5-1	-	TRBJ1-5	TGCGCCAGCAGCTTGGAAGGGGGCGGAGGCAATCAGCCCCAGCATTTT	CASSLEGGGGNQPQHF
TRBD2	TRBV5-1	-	TRBJ2-3	TGCGCCAGCAGCTCGCAGGGACTAGCGGGAGATACGCAGTATTTT	CASSSQGLAGDTQYF
-	TRBV6-5	-	TRBJ1-3	TGTGCCAGCCGGCAGGGGATCTCTGGAAACACCATATATTTT	CASRQGISGNTIYF
-	TRBV11-2	-	TRBJ1-1	TGTGCCAGCAGCTTATCGGGCACTGAAGCTTTCTTT	CASSLSGTEAFF
-	TRBV11-2	-	TRBJ2-1	TGTGCCAGCAGCTTATTAGTGGGAGGCTACAATGAGCAGTTCTTC	CASSLLVGGYNEQFF
-	TRBV13	-	TRBJ1-1	TGTGCCAGCAGCTCGGAGGAGGGAGTGGAAGCTTTCTTT	CASSSEEGVEAFF
-	TRBV7-9	few	TRBJ1-2	TGTGCCAGCAGCTTACGTGGGGATGGCTACACCTTC	CASSLRGDGYTF
-	TRBV29-1	-	TRBJ2-5	TGCAGCGTTGAAGACTCGGGGGGCCGGGGGCAAGAGACCCAGTACTTC	CSVEDSGGRGQETQYF
TRBD1	TRBV7-3	few	TRBJ2-1	TGTGCCAGCAGCCGACAGGGGCCGTCCTACAATGAGCAGTTCTTC	CASSRQGPSYNEQFF
-	TRBV18	-	TRBJ1-1	TGTGCCAGCTCACCACGGGAGAACACTGAAGCTTTCTTT	CASSPRENTEAFF
TRBD1	TRBV11-2	-	TRBJ2-3	TGTGCCAGCAGCTTAGCGTTTCCAAGGGGCAGGGGGCGGGATACGCAGTATTTT	CASSLAFPRGRGRDTQYF
-	TRBV10-3	-	TRBJ1-5	TGTGCCATCAGCGATACAGGGAATCAGCCCCAGCATTTT	CAISDTGNQPQHF
-	TRBV30	-	TRBJ2-7	TGTGCCTGGACGGGGGGCCAGCGTCACATAAACTACGAGCAGTACTTC	CAWTGGQRHINYEQYF
-	TRBV21-1	few	TRBJ1-1	TGTGCCAGCAGCAAACGCCAAAGATCATTTTTCGGGTCCCCGAGGGACACTGAAGCTTTCTTT	CASSKRQRSFFGSPRDTEAFF